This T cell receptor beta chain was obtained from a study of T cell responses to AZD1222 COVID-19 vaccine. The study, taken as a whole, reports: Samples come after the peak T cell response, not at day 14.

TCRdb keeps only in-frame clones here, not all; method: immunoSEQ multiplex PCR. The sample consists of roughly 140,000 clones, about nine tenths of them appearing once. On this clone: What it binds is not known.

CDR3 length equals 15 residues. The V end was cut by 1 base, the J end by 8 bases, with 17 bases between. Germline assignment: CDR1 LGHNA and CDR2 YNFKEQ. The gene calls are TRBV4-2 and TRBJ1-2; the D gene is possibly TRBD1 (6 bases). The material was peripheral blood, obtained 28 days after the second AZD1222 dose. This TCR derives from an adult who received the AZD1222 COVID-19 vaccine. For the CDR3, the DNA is TGTGCCAGCAGCCAAGCCCTACAGGGAAGTAGCGGCTACACCTTC. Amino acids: CASSQALQGSSGYTF.